The subject of this entry is one T cell receptor beta chain. Its antigen is unidentified. CDR3 length: 13 amino acids. CDR1 and CDR2 from the germline V gene are KGHSH and LQKENI. Trimming removed 6 bases from V and 6 bases from J, with 14 bases in between. This entry comes from a study of cytomegalovirus exposure and HLA in healthy donors. Looking at the study overall: Drawn from HLA-typed donors, some 80 million unique TCRs were held in an early data release. Findings of the study overall: In a later analysis, about 17,000 TCR beta sequences were associated with HLA alleles at 0.05 false discovery rate.

The PCR ran on 60 Vbeta and 13 Jbeta primers. This table comes from immunoSEQ multiplex PCR, and its TCRdb copy is limited to in-frame clones, with some not included. The sample shows 140,000 to 150,000 clones, around 80% of them seen only once. Input material: PBMCs. The TCR sequence derives from a man aged 35 to 55 in good health and CMV-seropositive. V and J are TRBV18 and TRBJ1-2; possibly TRBD1 for D (5 bases). In DNA, the CDR3 is TGTGCCAGCTCTCTCGACGGGGGTCATGGCTACACCTTC. Protein product: CASSLDGGHGYTF.